These 16 T cell receptor beta chains were all obtained from the same sample, sequenced in a study of cytomegalovirus exposure and HLA in healthy donors. PCR was performed using 60 Vbeta and 13 Jbeta primers. Profiling relied on immunoSEQ multiplex PCR, and the TCRdb table lists in-frame clones only, not all of them. The table lists around 200,000 clones, about 79% of them singletons. The material sequenced was PBMCs. The receptors shown here come from a man younger than 30 in good health and CMV-seronegative.

CDR3 sequence: CASRLGLAGGFNEQFF. The CDR3 DNA is TGTGCCAGCAGGCTGGGGCTCGCGGGAGGGTTTAATGAGCAGTTCTTC. This chain connects TRBV4-2 to TRBJ2-1, with TRBD2 matching over 9 bases. V lost 6 bases and J lost 7; bases outside the gene matches: 13. The CDR3 runs to 16 residues. The V gene's germline CDR1 is LGHNA and CDR2 YNFKEQ.

The chain links TRBV25-1 to TRBJ1-2; D perhaps matches TRBD1 (5 bases). The CDR3 has 14 residues. Per the germline V gene, CDR1 is MGHDK and CDR2 is SYGVNS. Trimming cost V 2 bases and J 3 bases, with 10 bases left between them. The CDR3 is CASSEAGWDYGYTF. CDR3 in DNA: TGTGCCAGCAGTGAAGCAGGGTGGGACTATGGCTACACCTTC.

This clone was counted between two and nine times. The chain recombines TRBV6-1 with TRBJ1-1; 8 positions agree with TRBD1. From germline, CDR1 is MNHNS and CDR2 SASEGT. This CDR3 spans 13 amino acids. V gave up 6 bases and J gave up 6 bases; unmatched junction bases: 6. The CDR3 coding sequence is TGTGCCAGCAGGCAGGGGGCGGACGCTGAAGCTTTCTTT. It specifies CASRQGADAEAFF.

The V and J genes are TRBV6-5 and TRBJ2-7; TRBD2 is a possible D gene (6 bases). Trimming took 6 bases from V and 5 from J, leaving 14 bases between them. Per the germline V gene, CDR1 is MNHEY and CDR2 is SVGAGI. The CDR3 has 13 amino acids. DNA of the CDR3: TGTGCCAGCAGCACCGACGGGGAGGACGAGCAGTACTTC. Translating gives CASSTDGEDEQYF.

As DNA, the CDR3 is TGCGCCAGCACGCGGGAATCACCCGGGGAGCTGTTTTTT. Amino acids: CASTRESPGELFF. The genes are TRBV5-1 and TRBJ2-2; D may be TRBD2 (6 bases). The CDR3 has 13 residues. The germline gives CDR1 SGHRS, CDR2 YFSETQ. Between the trimmed V and J ends, which lost 6 bases and 6 bases, there was a span of 12 bases.

This clone was seen only a few times. The V call is TRBV25-1, the J call TRBJ2-5, with TRBD1 matching over 7 bases. Germline V CDR1 and CDR2: MGHDK, SYGVNS. CDR3 size: 14 residues. The trim removed 8 bases at V and 1 base at J, leaving 7 bases unmatched. This CDR3 is CASGPGQIQETQYF. Written as DNA, the CDR3 is TGTGCCAGCGGTCCGGGACAGATCCAAGAGACCCAGTACTTC.

The chain couples TRBV7-9 to TRBJ2-2, with D possibly matching TRBD1 (6 bases). Germline values: CDR1 SEHNR, CDR2 FQNEAQ (reference sequence). Trimming cost V 7 bases and J 2 bases, with 11 bases left between them. This CDR3 has 14 amino acids. CDR3 sequence: CASTTRGNTGELFF. In DNA, the CDR3 is TGTGCCAGCACCACCAGGGGCAACACCGGGGAGCTGTTTTTT.

This chain connects TRBV4-2 to TRBJ2-1; 8 bases align to TRBD2. Per the germline V gene, CDR1 is LGHNA and CDR2 is YNFKEQ. The CDR3 loop spans 17 amino acids. V lost 0 bases and J lost 4; bases outside the gene matches: 8. CDR3 sequence (DNA): TGTGCCAGCAGCCAAGATCTTACGGGGGGGCTATACAATGAGCAGTTCTTC. Protein sequence: CASSQDLTGGLYNEQFF.

The rearrangement links TRBV30 to TRBJ1-3; D remains unclear. The V and J ends lost 4 bases and 0 bases respectively, with 7 bases between them. The germline V gene encodes CDR1 GTSNPN and CDR2 SVGIG (reference sequence). The CDR3 has 13 residues. Here the CDR3 DNA reads TGTGCCTGGAAACTCGGCTCTGGAAACACCATATATTTT. It is translated as CAWKLGSGNTIYF.

The chain links TRBV5-6 to TRBJ1-2; 7 bases are a match to TRBD1. The V and J ends lost 0 bases and 6 bases, in that order; junction bases with no gene match: 8. The CDR3 extends over 15 amino acids. Looked up from germline, CDR1 is SGHDT and CDR2 is YYEEEE. The CDR3 DNA is TGTGCCAGCAGCTTGGCCACGACAGGGTTCAATGGCTACACCTTC. This codes for CASSLATTGFNGYTF.

The chain couples TRBV4-1 to TRBJ2-7; the D gene is possibly TRBD2 (6 bases). Trimming cost V 4 bases and J 0 bases, with 13 bases left between them. The CDR3 covers 15 residues. Germline V gene lookup returns CDR1 MGHRA and CDR2 YSYEKL. DNA of the CDR3: TGCGCCAGCAGCCCACCGGGGGTTCACTCCTACGAGCAGTACTTC. It specifies CASSPPGVHSYEQYF.

This clone was seen only once. The V and J genes are TRBV11-3 and TRBJ2-6; 10 bases are a match to TRBD1. Trimming removed 4 bases from V and 12 bases from J; junction bases left unmatched: 12. Germline V gene lookup returns CDR1 SGHNT and CDR2 YENEEA. This CDR3 is built from 16 residues. CDR3 DNA sequence: TGTGCCAGCAGCTCAAGACAGGGGGCGGAAAAGTCCGTCCTGACTTTC. Residues: CASSSRQGAEKSVLTF.

This clone was counted a single time. The chain recombines TRBV6-6 with TRBJ2-1, with TRBD2 as a possible D gene (6 bases). The CDR3 length is 12 residues. The germline gives CDR1 MNHNY, CDR2 SVGAGI (reference sequence). The V gene lost 5 bases and the J gene lost 15 bases, with 17 bases spanning the gap. In DNA, the CDR3 is TGTGCCAGCAGTCAAGACATGGCGGGGATGTTCTTC. This translates into CASSQDMAGMFF.

The chain employs TRBV4-3 and TRBJ1-6; TRBD1 agrees at 11 bases. The germline gives CDR1 LGHNA, CDR2 YSLEER. The junction had 5 bases not matched to a gene; V was cut back by 0 bases and J by 10 bases. The length of the CDR3 is 16 residues. The CDR3 here is CASSQDPGQGASPLHF. The DNA of the CDR3 is TGCGCCAGCAGCCAAGACCCAGGACAGGGGGCCTCACCCCTCCACTTT.

This chain connects TRBV25-1 to TRBJ2-5; TRBD2 matches 14 bases. CDR3 length equals 16 residues. The germline V gene encodes CDR1 MGHDK and CDR2 SYGVNS. V was pared by 3 bases and J by 4 bases, with 4 bases of the junction left unmatched. CDR3 region: CASSDTGLAGVETQYF. The CDR3 coding sequence is TGTGCCAGCAGTGACACGGGACTAGCGGGAGTAGAGACCCAGTACTTC.

V usage is TRBV7-6 and J usage is TRBJ2-7; no firm D call. CDR3 length equals 16 residues. V was cut by 3 bases and J by 0 bases, with 15 bases left in between. Germline-derived CDR1 and CDR2 are SGHVS and FNYEAQ. CDR3 region: CASSLTLRSSSYEQYF. Written as DNA, the CDR3 is TGTGCCAGCAGCTTGACTTTGCGGTCGAGCTCCTACGAGCAGTACTTC.